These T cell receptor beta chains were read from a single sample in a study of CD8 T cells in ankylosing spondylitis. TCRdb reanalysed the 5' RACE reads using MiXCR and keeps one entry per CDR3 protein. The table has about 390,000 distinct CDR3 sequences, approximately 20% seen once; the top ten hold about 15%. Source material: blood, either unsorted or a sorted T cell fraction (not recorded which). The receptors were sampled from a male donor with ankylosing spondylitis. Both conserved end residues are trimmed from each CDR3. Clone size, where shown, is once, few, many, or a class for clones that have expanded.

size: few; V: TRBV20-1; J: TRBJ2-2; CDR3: SARDWGQATNTGELF
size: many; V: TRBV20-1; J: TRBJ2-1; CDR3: SALGAGAVDEQF
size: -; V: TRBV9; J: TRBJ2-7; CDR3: ASSARPSGEQY
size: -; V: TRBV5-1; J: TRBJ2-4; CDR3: ASSLSPLAKNIQY
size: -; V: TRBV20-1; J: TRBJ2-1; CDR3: SASGRPPSYNEQF
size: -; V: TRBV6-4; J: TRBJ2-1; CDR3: ASSRGGYDEQF
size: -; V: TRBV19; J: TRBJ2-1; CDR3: ASSNLPGTITYNEQF
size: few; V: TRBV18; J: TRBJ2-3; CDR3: ASSPPGLVAASTDTQY
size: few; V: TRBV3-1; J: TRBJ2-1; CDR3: ASGGLATNEQF
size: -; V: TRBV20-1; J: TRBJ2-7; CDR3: SARQGAYEQY
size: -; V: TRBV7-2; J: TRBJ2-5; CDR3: ASSLVAYQETQY
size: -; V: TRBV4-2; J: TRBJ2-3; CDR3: ASSQVGTLTDTQY
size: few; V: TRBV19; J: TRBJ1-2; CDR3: ASLRTAGHSGYT
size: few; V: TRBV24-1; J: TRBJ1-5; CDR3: ATSDSRSSNQPQH
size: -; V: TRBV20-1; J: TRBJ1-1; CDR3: SVKNTPNTEAF
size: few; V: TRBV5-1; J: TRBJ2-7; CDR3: ASIKSGEAYEQY